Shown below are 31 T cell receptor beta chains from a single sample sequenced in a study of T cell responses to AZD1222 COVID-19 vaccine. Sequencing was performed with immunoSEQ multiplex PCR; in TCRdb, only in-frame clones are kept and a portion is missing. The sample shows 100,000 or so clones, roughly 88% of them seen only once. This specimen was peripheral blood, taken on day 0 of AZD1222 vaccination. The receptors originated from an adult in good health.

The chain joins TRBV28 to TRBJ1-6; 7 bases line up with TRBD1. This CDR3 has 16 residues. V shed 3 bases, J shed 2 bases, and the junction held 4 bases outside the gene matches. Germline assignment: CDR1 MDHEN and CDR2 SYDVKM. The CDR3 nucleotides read TGTGCCAGCAGTTTGAAACAGGGGACCTATAATTCACCCCTCCACTTT. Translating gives CASSLKQGTYNSPLHF.

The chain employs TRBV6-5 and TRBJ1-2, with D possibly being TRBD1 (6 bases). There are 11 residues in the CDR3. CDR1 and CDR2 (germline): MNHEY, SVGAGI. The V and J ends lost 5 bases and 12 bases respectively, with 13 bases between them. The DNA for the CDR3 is TGTGCCAGCAGTACAGGGTTGTTGCACACCTTC. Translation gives CASSTGLLHTF.

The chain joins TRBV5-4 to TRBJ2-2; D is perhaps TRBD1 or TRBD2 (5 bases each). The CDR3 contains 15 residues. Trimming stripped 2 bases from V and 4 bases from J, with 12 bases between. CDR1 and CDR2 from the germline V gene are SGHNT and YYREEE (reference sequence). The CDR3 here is CASSFRQRSTGELFF. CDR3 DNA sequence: TGTGCCAGCAGCTTTCGACAGCGGTCCACCGGGGAGCTGTTTTTT.

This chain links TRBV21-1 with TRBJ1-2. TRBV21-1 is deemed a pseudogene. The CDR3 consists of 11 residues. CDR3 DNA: TGTGCCAGCGCGGGGACGTATGGCTACACCTTC. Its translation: CASAGTYGYTF.

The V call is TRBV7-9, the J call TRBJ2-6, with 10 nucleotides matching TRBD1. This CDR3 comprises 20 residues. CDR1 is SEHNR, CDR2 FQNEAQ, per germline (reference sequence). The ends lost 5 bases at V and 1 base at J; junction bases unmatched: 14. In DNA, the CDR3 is TGTGCCAGCAGCCGGGACAGGGGCAGAACAGATGGTTCTGGGGCCAACGTCCTGACTTTC. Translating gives CASSRDRGRTDGSGANVLTF.

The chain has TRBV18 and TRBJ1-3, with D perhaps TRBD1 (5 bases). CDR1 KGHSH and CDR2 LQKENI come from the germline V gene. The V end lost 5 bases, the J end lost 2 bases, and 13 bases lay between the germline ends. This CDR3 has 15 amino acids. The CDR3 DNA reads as TGTGCCAGCTCAGTCGGGCAGGGCACTGGAAACACCATATATTTT. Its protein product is CASSVGQGTGNTIYF.

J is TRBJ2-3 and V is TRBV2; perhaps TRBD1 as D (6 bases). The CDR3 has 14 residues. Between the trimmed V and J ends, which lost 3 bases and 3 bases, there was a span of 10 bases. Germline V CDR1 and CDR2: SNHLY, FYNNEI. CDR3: CASSDEGETDTQYF. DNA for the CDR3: TGTGCCAGCAGTGACGAGGGGGAGACAGATACGCAGTATTTT.

The CDR3 DNA reads TGTGCCACCAGTGAGGGACAGGGGTCTGAAGCTTTCTTT. Its protein product is CATSEGQGSEAFF. The rearrangement links TRBV24-1 to TRBJ1-1; 10 bases fit TRBD1. Germline CDR1 reads KGHDR; CDR2 reads SFDVKD. The CDR3 extends over 13 amino acids. V gave up 4 bases and J gave up 6 bases; unmatched junction bases: 1.

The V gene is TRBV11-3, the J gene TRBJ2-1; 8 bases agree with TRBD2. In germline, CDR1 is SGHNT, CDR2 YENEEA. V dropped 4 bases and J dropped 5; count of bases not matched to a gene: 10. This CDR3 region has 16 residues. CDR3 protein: CASSSPRGGPNNEQFF. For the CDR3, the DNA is TGTGCCAGCAGCTCCCCCCGGGGGGGCCCTAACAATGAGCAGTTCTTC.

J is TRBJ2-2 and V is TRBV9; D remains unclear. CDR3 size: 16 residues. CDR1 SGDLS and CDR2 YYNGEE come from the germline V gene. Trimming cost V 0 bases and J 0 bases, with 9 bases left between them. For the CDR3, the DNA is TGTGCCAGCAGCGTAGCCCCGACCTCGAACACCGGGGAGCTGTTTTTT. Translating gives CASSVAPTSNTGELFF. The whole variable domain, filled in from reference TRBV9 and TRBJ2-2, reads DSGVTQTPKHLITATGQRVTLRCSPRSGDLSVYWYQQSLDQGLQFLIQYYNGEERAKGNILERFSAQQFPDLHSELNLSSLELGDSALYFCASSVAPTSNTGELFFGEGSRLTVL.

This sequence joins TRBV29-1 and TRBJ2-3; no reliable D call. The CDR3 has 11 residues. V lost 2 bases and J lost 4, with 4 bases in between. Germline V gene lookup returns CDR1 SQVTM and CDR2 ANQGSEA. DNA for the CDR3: TGCAGCGTTGAACTATCAGATACGCAGTATTTT. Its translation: CSVELSDTQYF.

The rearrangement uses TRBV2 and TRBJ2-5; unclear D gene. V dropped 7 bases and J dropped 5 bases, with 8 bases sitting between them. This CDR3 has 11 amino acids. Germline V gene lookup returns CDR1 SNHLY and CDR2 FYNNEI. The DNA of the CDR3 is TGTGCCAGCACAAAGGGTGAGACCCAGTACTTC. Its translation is CASTKGETQYF.

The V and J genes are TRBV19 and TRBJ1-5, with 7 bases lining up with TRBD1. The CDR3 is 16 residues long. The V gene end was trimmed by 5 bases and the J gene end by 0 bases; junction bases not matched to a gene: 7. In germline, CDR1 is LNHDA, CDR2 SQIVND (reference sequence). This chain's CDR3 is CASSLRQGFSNQPQHF. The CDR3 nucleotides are TGTGCCAGTAGTCTAAGACAGGGATTTAGCAATCAGCCCCAGCATTTT.

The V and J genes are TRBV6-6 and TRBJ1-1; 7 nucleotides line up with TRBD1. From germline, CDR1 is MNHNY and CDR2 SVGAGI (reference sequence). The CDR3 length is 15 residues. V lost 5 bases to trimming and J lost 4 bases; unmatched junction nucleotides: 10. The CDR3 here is CASSPTGRASTEAFF. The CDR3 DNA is TGTGCCAGCAGTCCGACAGGGAGGGCGAGCACTGAAGCTTTCTTT.

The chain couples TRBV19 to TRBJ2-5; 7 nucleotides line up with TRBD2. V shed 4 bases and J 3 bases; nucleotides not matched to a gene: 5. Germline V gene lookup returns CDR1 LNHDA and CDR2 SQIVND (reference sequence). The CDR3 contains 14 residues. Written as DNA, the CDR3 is TGTGCCAGTAGTAGTCCGGGACTAAAAGAGACCCAGTACTTC. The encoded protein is CASSSPGLKETQYF.

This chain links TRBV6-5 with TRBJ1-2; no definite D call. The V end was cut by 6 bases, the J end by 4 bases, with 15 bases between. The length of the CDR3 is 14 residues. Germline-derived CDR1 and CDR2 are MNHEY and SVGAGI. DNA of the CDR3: TGTGCCAGCAGCTCAGGACCGGTGGGCTATGGCTACACCTTC. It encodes CASSSGPVGYGYTF.

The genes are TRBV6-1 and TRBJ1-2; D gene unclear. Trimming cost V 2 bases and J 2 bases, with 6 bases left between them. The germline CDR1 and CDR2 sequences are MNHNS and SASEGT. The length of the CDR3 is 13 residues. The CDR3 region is CASSEQTNYGYTF. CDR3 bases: TGTGCCAGCAGTGAACAGACCAACTATGGCTACACCTTC.

CDR3 coding DNA: TGTGCCAGCAGCCAAAAGGCTTCGAGCTCCTACGAGCAGTACTTC. This translates into CASSQKASSSYEQYF. This chain links TRBV3-1 (or the pseudogene TRBV3-2) with TRBJ2-7; D gene unclear. The CDR3 runs 15 residues. From germline, CDR1 is LGHDT and CDR2 YNNKEL (reference sequence). The V and J ends lost 2 bases and 0 bases respectively, with 11 bases between them.

CDR3 nucleotides: TGCGCCAGCGGTCCCGTCGAAGAGACCCAGTACTTC. As protein: CASGPVEETQYF. This rearrangement joins TRBV10-2 to TRBJ2-5; D gene uncertain. The CDR3 is 12 residues long. V was cut by 8 bases and J by 3 bases, with 10 bases left in between. Germline-derived CDR1 and CDR2 are WSHSY and SAAADI.

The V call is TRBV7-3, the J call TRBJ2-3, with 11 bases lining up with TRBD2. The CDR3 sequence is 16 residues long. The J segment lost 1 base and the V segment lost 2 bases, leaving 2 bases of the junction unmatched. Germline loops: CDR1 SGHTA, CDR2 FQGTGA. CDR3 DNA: TGTGCCAGCAGCTTAGGGACTAGCGGTGGCACAGATACGCAGTATTTT. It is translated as CASSLGTSGGTDTQYF.

The DNA for the CDR3 is TGTGCCAGCAGCTTAGATAACCCCCCGCTAGGAGAAAAACTGTTTTTT. This translates into CASSLDNPPLGEKLFF. The chain combines TRBV11-2 with TRBJ1-4, with D unclear. CDR1 and CDR2 (germline): SGHAT, FQNNGV. Between the trimmed V and J ends, which lost 0 bases and 8 bases, there was a span of 16 bases. This CDR3 contains 16 residues.

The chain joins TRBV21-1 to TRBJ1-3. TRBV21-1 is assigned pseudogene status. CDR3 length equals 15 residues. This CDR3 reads CASSNDSGDGNTIYF. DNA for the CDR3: TGTGCCAGCAGCAACGATTCCGGGGATGGAAACACCATATATTTT.

In DNA form, the CDR3 reads TGTGCCAGCAGAACAGTGGGTGCTGAAGCTTTCTTT. Protein sequence: CASRTVGAEAFF. This chain joins TRBV6-5 and TRBJ1-1; D is uncertain. Germline V gene sequence: CDR1 MNHEY, CDR2 SVGAGI. The CDR3 extends over 12 amino acids. V lost 6 bases to trimming and J lost 6 bases, with 11 bases between them.

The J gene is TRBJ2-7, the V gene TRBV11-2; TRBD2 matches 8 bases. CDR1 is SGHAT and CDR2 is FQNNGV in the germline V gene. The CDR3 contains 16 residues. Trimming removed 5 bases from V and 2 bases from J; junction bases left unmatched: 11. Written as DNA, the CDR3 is TGTGCCAGCAGCGAAAGCGGGGGCGCGGGGACCTACGAGCAGTACTTC. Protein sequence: CASSESGGAGTYEQYF.

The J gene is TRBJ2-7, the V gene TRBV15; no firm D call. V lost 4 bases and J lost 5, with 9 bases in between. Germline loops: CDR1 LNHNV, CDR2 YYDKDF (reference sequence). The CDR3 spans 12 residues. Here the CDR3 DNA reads TGTGCCACCAGCACCCCGTTTGACGAGCAGTACTTC. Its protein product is CATSTPFDEQYF. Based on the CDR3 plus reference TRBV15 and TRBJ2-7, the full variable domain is DAMVIQNPRYQVTQFGKPVTLSCSQTLNHNVMYWYQQKSSQAPKLLFHYYDKDFNNEADTPDNFQSRRPNTSFCFLDIRSPGLGDTAMYLCATSTPFDEQYFGPGTRLTVT.

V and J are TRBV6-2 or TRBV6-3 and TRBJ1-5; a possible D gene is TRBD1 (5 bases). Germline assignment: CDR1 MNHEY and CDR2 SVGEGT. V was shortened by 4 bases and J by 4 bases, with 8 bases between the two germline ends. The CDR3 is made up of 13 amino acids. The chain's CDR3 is CASSSYRNQPQHF. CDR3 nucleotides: TGTGCCAGCAGTTCGTACAGGAATCAGCCCCAGCATTTT.

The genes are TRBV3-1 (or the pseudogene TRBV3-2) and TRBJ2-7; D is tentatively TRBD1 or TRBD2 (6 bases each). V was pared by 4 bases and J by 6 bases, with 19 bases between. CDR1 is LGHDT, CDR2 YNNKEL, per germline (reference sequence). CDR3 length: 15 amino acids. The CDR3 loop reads CASSPRQRGVGEQYF. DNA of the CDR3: TGTGCCAGCAGCCCCCGGCAGAGGGGGGTAGGCGAGCAGTACTTC.

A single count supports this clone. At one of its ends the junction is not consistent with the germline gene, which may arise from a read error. The CDR3 region is CASTEVGGTGGNTGELFF. DNA for the CDR3: TGTGCCAGCACTGAAGTTGGGGGGACAGGGGGAAACACCGGGGAGCTGTTTTTT. The rearrangement links TRBV6-1 to TRBJ2-2; 11 bases align to TRBD1. The CDR3 spans 18 residues. Germline-derived CDR1 and CDR2 are MNHNS and SASEGT.

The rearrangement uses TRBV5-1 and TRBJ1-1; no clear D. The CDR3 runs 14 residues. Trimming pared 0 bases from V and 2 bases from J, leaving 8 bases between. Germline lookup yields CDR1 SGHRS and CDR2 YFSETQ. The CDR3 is CASSLEAVNTEAFF. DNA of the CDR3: TGCGCCAGCAGCTTGGAGGCAGTAAACACTGAAGCTTTCTTT.

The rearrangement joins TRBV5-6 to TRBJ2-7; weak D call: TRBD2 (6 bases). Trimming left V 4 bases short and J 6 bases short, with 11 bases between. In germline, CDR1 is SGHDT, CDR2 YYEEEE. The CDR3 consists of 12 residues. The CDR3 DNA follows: TGTGCCAGCAGCCTCCGGGAGTTCGAGCAGTACTTC. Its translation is CASSLREFEQYF.

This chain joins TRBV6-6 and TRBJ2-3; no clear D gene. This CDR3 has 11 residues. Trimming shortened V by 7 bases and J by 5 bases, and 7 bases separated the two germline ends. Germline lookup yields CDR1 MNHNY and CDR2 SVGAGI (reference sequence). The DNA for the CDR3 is TGTGCCAGCACCCCCGGAGATACGCAGTATTTT. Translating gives CASTPGDTQYF.